One T cell receptor beta chain is described in this entry. The method was immunoSEQ multiplex PCR; TCRdb's version includes in-frame clones alone and lacks a portion of them. The sample includes under 50,000 clones, around nine tenths of them seen just once. The data were taken from a study of T cell changes during pregnancy in multiple sclerosis. The CDR3 runs 13 residues. Germline loops: CDR1 PRHDT, CDR2 FYEKMQ (reference sequence). V was trimmed by 7 bases and J by 7 bases, leaving 16 bases between them. Sequences were derived from CD8+ T cells from peripheral blood mononuclear cells, sampled in the first trimester of pregnancy. The clonotype originates from a female donor with multiple sclerosis, enrolled in a pregnancy study. The chain has TRBV13 and TRBJ2-5, with D possibly matching TRBD1 (5 bases). CDR3 bases: TGTGCCAGCAAGTCAGGGATCGATTCGACCCAGTACTTC. This codes for CASKSGIDSTQYF.